One and the same sample provided the 5 T cell receptor beta chains below, sequenced in a study of neurological immune-mediated disorders. This sample's time point: technical triplicate 1. TCRdb redid the calling of the 5' RACE reads with MiXCR, one entry per CDR3 protein. The sample holds some 25,000 distinct CDR3 sequences, 13% seen once. Sequenced input: CD4+ T cells from blood. The receptors derive from a female donor with HTLV-1-associated myelopathy (HAM/TSP).

This clonotype was recorded many times. The genes are TRBV20-1 and TRBJ2-7; possibly TRBD2 for D (6 bases). Between the trimmed V and J ends, which lost 6 bases and 3 bases, there was a span of 15 bases. Per the germline V gene, CDR1 is DFQATT and CDR2 is SNEGSKA (reference sequence). The CDR3 is made up of 13 amino acids. In nucleotides, the CDR3 is TGCAGTGCCACGCCGGGACTTTACTACGAGCAGTACTTC. It codes for CSATPGLYYEQYF.

Details on this clonotype: Likely a read error: the CDR3 ends without its conserved phenylalanine or tryptophan. The rearrangement links TRBV5-8 to TRBJ2-1; 9 bases map to TRBD2. The germline V gene encodes CDR1 SGHTS and CDR2 YDEGEE. The V segment lost 5 bases and the J segment 3 bases; nucleotides outside the gene matches: 9. The CDR3 spans 16 residues. CDR3 protein: CASRLRLAVVYNEQFL. Here the CDR3 DNA reads TGTGCCAGCAGATTGAGACTAGCGGTGGTCTACAATGAGCAGTTCTTA.

This clonotype was found many times. This chain uses TRBV20-1 with TRBJ2-3; D unclear. This CDR3 spans 14 amino acids. Trimming left V 0 bases short and J 2 bases short, with 9 bases between. Germline-derived CDR1 and CDR2 are DFQATT and SNEGSKA (reference sequence). The CDR3, as DNA: TGCAGTGCTAGAGATATTAGGGCCACAGATACGCAGTATTTT. It is translated as CSARDIRATDTQYF.

In this sample, this clonotype turned up many times. The chain employs TRBV5-1 and TRBJ2-1; 11 positions match TRBD2. There are 16 residues in the CDR3. The germline CDR1 and CDR2 sequences are SGHRS and YFSETQ. The junction had 6 bases not matched to a gene; V was cut back by 4 bases and J by 3 bases. The CDR3 region has the DNA TGCGCCAGCAGCCCTCAACTAGCGGGGGTCTACAATGAGCAGTTCTTC. This gives the protein CASSPQLAGVYNEQFF.

This clonotype was seen at least ten times. V usage is TRBV10-2 and J usage is TRBJ2-3, with D uncertain. The germline gives CDR1 WSHSY, CDR2 SAAADI. V was pared by 4 bases and J by 2 bases, with 1 base between. This CDR3 spans 11 amino acids. This CDR3 reads CASSVTDTQYF. In nucleotides, the CDR3 is TGCGCCAGCAGTGTCACAGATACGCAGTATTTT.